This TCR beta chain was identified in a study of cytomegalovirus exposure and HLA in healthy donors (dated by TCRdb to 2016 to 2017). Turning to the overall study: In an earlier analysis of about 560 of the donors, around 300 Gb of sequence data and 90 million to 120 million unique TCR beta sequences from roughly 200 million T cells were reported. Roughly 310 gigabases of sequencing data and approximately 85 million unique TCR sequences were included in an early release covering roughly 700 HLA-typed donors. The genetic ancestry cluster associated with self-reported Caucasian donors included about four fifths of the roughly 360 genotyped donors. The study aimed to test whether signatures of past pathogen exposure could be identified by cataloging public T cell receptors. The study profiled the T cell repertoires of hundreds of subjects by immunosequencing and related them to cytomegalovirus serostatus. In addition to the first cohort of approximately 670 subjects, a separate validation cohort of under 150 different subjects was used. The study combined high-throughput TCR immunosequencing, statistical association of individual TCRs with disease status, and machine learning to predict cytomegalovirus infection status. A later analysis re-analyzed previously published TCR beta repertoires from about 600 donors and added high-resolution HLA genotyping to study TCR occurrence patterns. Rather than using new phenotypic data, the later analysis identified candidate immune exposures from TCR beta sequences and from how often those sequences occurred across donors. In an earlier analysis of 550 to 700 of the donors, high-throughput TCR beta sequencing was used to judge whether each TCR beta V gene segment behaved as functional or pseudogenic. Donor age, sex, ethnicity and CMV serostatus were compiled together with the repertoire data. In a later genetic analysis, genome-wide SNP genotypes for about three fifths of the roughly 670 donors were used, and that subset was treated as a discovery cohort. Every discovery cohort repertoire had been produced on one sequencing platform. Both class I and class II loci were covered by HLA typing, at four-digit resolution. Typing coverage differed by locus: A, B, C, DRB1 and DQB1 were typed in roughly 620-630 donors, DQA1 in approximately 520, DPA1 in 600 to 610, and DPB1 in 450 to 480. Four to six DR-DQ haplotypes were handled as single units for association and clustering, since linkage in the cohort was strong. Among under 450 genotyped donors of the cohort, an average of 235,054 unique TCR beta nucleotide sequences were sequenced per donor, roughly 20% of them non-productive.

At the junction V is shortened by 3 bases and J by 3 bases; bases outside the gene matches: 16. For CDR1 and CDR2, the germline V gene (reference sequence) lists SGHKS and YYEKEE. Its CDR3 holds 19 amino acids, cysteine through phenylalanine. Only CDR3 DNA remains: 57 bases, in frame from the first base. Details on this clone: It lacks a known antigen. No much larger clone is present one base from it, and per-base qualities are unavailable.

The library was prepared using the immunoSEQ multiplex PCR assay. For the multiplex PCR, a mixture combining 60 forward primers for TCR Vbeta segments and 13 reverse primers for TCR Jbeta segments was used. The CDR3 region of rearranged TCR beta genes was amplified from genomic DNA with a multiplex PCR assay. The amplified TCR beta libraries were sequenced on the Illumina HiSeq System as 87-base-pair reads. Concerning the study's data processing: A later analysis counted approximately 76 million unique TCR beta chains across the 690 or so repertoires, and roughly 9.9 million of these chains were shared by at least two donors. Raw reads were error-corrected and collapsed into unique sequences by a nearest-neighbor algorithm in which closely related sequences were merged to remove PCR and sequencing errors. To assign V, D and J gene segments, CDR3 sequences were aligned to IMGT reference sequences. For a sequence to be retained, at least a six-nucleotide match to both a V gene segment and a J gene segment was required. Rearrangements were classified as productive when the CDR3 lacked stop codons and remained in frame with V and J, and all other rearrangements were classified as non-productive. Following IMGT convention, CDR3 was defined as the stretch from the second conserved V-encoded cysteine to the conserved J-encoded phenylalanine. The earlier analysis of about 610 of the donors excluded sequences that lacked an unambiguous match to a single V gene segment. In an earlier analysis of 587 of the donors, a V segment was called functional when productive rearrangements were above 56.7%, and segregating when the standard deviation between donors exceeded 5%. A statistical classification framework was built to diagnose cytomegalovirus status from the catalog of TCR beta chain sequences. In a later analysis, V and J genes were assigned by comparing TCR nucleotide sequences against IMGT/GENE-DB human TR gene sequences. Using the TCRdist pipeline, a later analysis assigned CDR3 sequences along with most-parsimonious VDJ recombination scenarios. In a later analysis, each TCR beta chain was defined by its CDR3 amino acid sequence together with its V-gene family, and reads without a unique V-gene family were excluded. As a way to deal with suspected cross-contamination and a sequencing artifact, a later analysis dropped 450 to 700 nucleotide sequences that were highly shared and had low generation probability. For each public chain, a later analysis derived a clonal expansion index from normalized ranks of inferred template counts within each repertoire. A later analysis computed generation probabilities with a VDJ recombination model fitted to out-of-frame rearrangements, and checked the results against IGoR. In a later analysis, TCR-TCR, TCR-HLA and TCR-CMV co-occurrence was scored with hypergeometric tests, and a repertoire-size bias correction was applied to TCR pairs. A later analysis estimated false discovery rates by permuting HLA or CMV assignments 20 times. In a later analysis, co-occurring TCRs were grouped using DBSCAN, and TCRdist sequence similarity was added for clustering within HLA-allele-positive subsets. Co-occurrence clustering excluded repertoires with fewer than 30,000 or more than 120,000 public chains, plus five with anomalous nucleotide sharing. In TCRdb, the immuneACCESS table is reduced to in-frame sequences with V and J assigned. These tables do not hold every clone; where another copy was compared, an unresolved V gene accounts for under half, and the others remain unexplained. V and J calls plus clone size are reproduced from that table; the DNA served to infer D and trimming. Here the sample has about 120,000 clones; 81% occur a single time. The ten most abundant clones make up around 1.9% of the sample.

The research as a whole found: Cytomegalovirus status was reported to be diagnosed by the classifier with high specificity and sensitivity in both the original and validation cohorts. The cohort was sequenced for TCR beta chains only, and without alpha or paired-chain data the features that could be detected were limited. Linkage disequilibrium might explain the correlated functional status among segregating V segments, but an unknown experimental factor could not be ruled out. According to a later analysis, most CMV-associated TCR beta chains appeared to be HLA-restricted, and the HLA associations seemed to be driven largely by CMV exposure. Because the 87-base-pair reads could not distinguish some IMGT-functional V segments, including TRBV6-2 and TRBV6-3, those segments were excluded. The earlier analysis of some 540 of the donors excluded about 16 rarely observed V segments, including chromosome 9 orphons, because counts were too low. In an earlier analysis of some 500 of the donors, most TCR beta V segments were observed in productive rearrangements about 90% or about 30% of the time, broadly matching IMGT annotations. The study gave a list of more than 150 TCR beta chains associated with cytomegalovirus. The only immune exposure information available for the cohort was CMV serostatus. A further reported finding was that TCR beta sequences accurately predicted the HLA-A and HLA-B alleles for most subjects in the first cohort. Three of the identified cytomegalovirus-associated TCR beta chains were confirmed in vitro to be specific for cytomegalovirus antigens. Most TCR sequences were seen in very few donors, while some public TCRs were found in many individuals. The sequencing pipeline was judged likely to have produced a cluster of highly shared sequence variants as a technical artifact. Presence/absence analyses assumed roughly uniform sequencing depth across donors, an assumption that may not hold. A later analysis associated 15,000 to 20,000 TCR beta sequences with specific HLA alleles at a false discovery rate of 0.05. In a later genetic analysis, fewer N-insertions in productive TCRs were reported among donors in an Asian-associated ancestry cluster than the roughly 700-donor mean. Because some donors lacked HLA typing at each locus, the association tests relied only on the typed subset. According to a later analysis, TCR association rates differed among HLA loci, with DRB1 alleles showing the most associated TCRs and HLA-C alleles showing the fewest. It was suggested by the authors that the approach could potentially be generalized to other disease states and immunological phenotypes. When HLA alleles, especially DR and DQ, strongly co-occurred, TCR associations were difficult to assign to individual alleles. In a later analysis, HLA-associated TCR beta chains were found to be more clonally expanded and to have lower generation probabilities than equally common non-associated chains. V-gene and J-gene trimming of TCR beta chains was associated with a missense DCLRE1C variant in a later genetic analysis, and the association was replicated in an independent cohort. In a later analysis, several top co-occurrence clusters were reported to appear linked to parvovirus B19, influenza, CMV and Epstein-Barr virus.

The cohort comprised around 690 healthy bone marrow donors. Cohort members were all nominally healthy when sampled, although unrecorded immune exposures were likely present. The donor was CMV seronegative and was included in the group of approximately 350 seronegative cohort members. A peripheral blood sample was provided by each donor, and peripheral blood mononuclear cells were used for TCR beta sequencing. Genomic DNA was extracted from the blood cell samples with the Qiagen DNeasy Blood Extraction Kit. This receptor was identified in a man in his forties in good health and CMV-seronegative. The sample comprised PBMCs. The receptor chain draws on TRBV5-5 and TRBJ1-3; TRBD1 matches 9 bases in the middle. The CDR3 is CASSSTGGYLLSRGNTIYF. Here is the DNA: TGTGCCAGCAGCTCTACAGGGGGCTATTTGTTAAGTCGTGGAAACACCATATATTTT. With the rest looked up from the reference TRBV5-5 and TRBJ1-3 genes rather than sequenced, the full variable domain is DAGVTQSPTHLIKTRGQQVTLRCSPISGHKSVSWYQQVLGQGPQFIFQYYEKEERGRGNFPDRFSARQFPNYSSELNVNALLLGDSALYLCASSSTGGYLLSRGNTIYFGEGSWLTVV.